The 20 T cell receptor beta chains presented below share a single source sample, sequenced in a study of CD8 T cells in Susac syndrome. Reverse transcription used about 0.45 to 1 ug RNA and random hexamers. Each CDR3 protein is one row after TCRdb ran MiXCR on the immunoSEQ multiplex PCR reads. The sample records some 130,000 distinct CDR3 sequences, approximately 94% being singletons. The material sequenced was CD4+ T cells from PBMCs. The receptors were sampled from a human donor with multiple sclerosis.

The chain has TRBV6-6 and TRBJ2-3, with D unresolved. The ends were cut back, 2 bases at V and 0 bases at J, with 9 bases in the middle. This CDR3 region has 15 residues. Germline loops: CDR1 MNHNY, CDR2 SVGAGI (reference sequence). CDR3 residues: CASSYGGSSTDTQYF. Written as DNA, the CDR3 is TGTGCCAGCAGTTACGGCGGCAGTAGCACAGATACGCAGTATTTT.

This chain connects TRBV5-1 to TRBJ1-1, with D tentatively TRBD1 (6 bases). V was shortened by 4 bases and J by 0 bases, with 13 bases between the two germline ends. CDR3 length equals 15 residues. The V gene's germline CDR1 is SGHRS and CDR2 YFSETQ. The CDR3 DNA is TGCGCCAGCAGCCCTGGAGGGACACTGAACACTGAAGCTTTCTTT. As protein: CASSPGGTLNTEAFF. The full variable domain, with the rest looked up from reference TRBV5-1 and TRBJ1-1, is KAGVTQTPRYLIKTRGQQVTLSCSPISGHRSVSWYQQTPGQGLQFLFEYFSETQRNKGNFPGRFSGRQFSNSRSEMNVSTLELGDSALYLCASSPGGTLNTEAFFGQGTRLTVV.

The chain is built from TRBV7-2 and TRBJ2-2; TRBD2 matches at 8 bases. CDR3 length: 18 amino acids. The germline CDR1 and CDR2 sequences are SGHTA and FQGNSA. The V segment lost 4 bases and the J segment 1 base; nucleotides outside the gene matches: 11. CDR3 bases: TGTGCCAGCAGCTACCCCGGGACTAGTTGGGGGAACACCGGGGAGCTGTTTTTT. It codes for CASSYPGTSWGNTGELFF.

DNA of the CDR3: TGTGCCAGTAGTATCCAACAGGGTCGGACTGAAGCTTTCTTT. Translated, it gives CASSIQQGRTEAFF. V gene TRBV19 combines with J gene TRBJ1-1; tentative D call: TRBD1 (6 bases). Trimming shortened V by 3 bases and J by 5 bases, and 13 bases separated the two germline ends. Germline CDR1 is LNHDA and CDR2 is SQIVND (reference sequence). The length of the CDR3 is 14 residues.

The gene calls are TRBV6-5 and TRBJ2-7; maybe TRBD2 (6 bases). The CDR3 has 12 amino acids. Trimming left V 7 bases short and J 6 bases short, with 13 bases between. Germline CDR1 MNHEY, CDR2 SVGAGI. The CDR3 region is CASTPAGGEQYF. CDR3 nucleotides: TGTGCCAGCACCCCAGCGGGTGGCGAGCAGTACTTC.

This clonotype came up once. The chain carries TRBV7-2 and TRBJ2-7; 9 bases fit TRBD1. The CDR3 runs to 17 residues. The germline CDR1 and CDR2 sequences are SGHTA and FQGNSA. V lost 1 base to trimming and J lost 5 bases; unmatched junction nucleotides: 12. This CDR3 is CASSLGGRDRVYHEQYF. In nucleotides, the CDR3 is TGTGCCAGCAGCTTAGGAGGTAGGGACAGGGTCTACCACGAGCAGTACTTC.

The chain combines TRBV24-1 with TRBJ2-7, with D possibly being TRBD1 (6 bases). In germline, CDR1 is KGHDR, CDR2 SFDVKD. The CDR3 sequence is 14 residues long. V was shortened by 4 bases and J by 5 bases, with 14 bases between the two germline ends. The chain's CDR3 is CATSDPGTGNEQYF. CDR3 DNA: TGTGCCACCAGTGACCCCGGAACAGGGAACGAGCAGTACTTC.

The gene calls are TRBV2 and TRBJ1-4, with D possibly being TRBD1 (6 bases). Between the trimmed V and J ends, which lost 4 bases and 0 bases, there was a span of 12 bases. The germline CDR1 and CDR2 sequences are SNHLY and FYNNEI. This CDR3 is built from 16 residues. CDR3 nucleotide sequence: TGTGCCAGCAGTGTTTCAAGACAGGCAACTAATGAAAAACTGTTTTTT. Its translation is CASSVSRQATNEKLFF.

The chain has TRBV10-3 and TRBJ2-7; 10 bases agree with TRBD1. This CDR3 is 14 amino acids long. Germline CDR1 reads ENHRY; CDR2 reads SYGVKD. V lost 6 bases, J lost 6 bases, and 8 bases stayed unmatched. The CDR3 DNA sequence: TGTGCCATCAGGACCGGGACAGGGGATTCCGAGCAGTACTTC. Encoded protein: CAIRTGTGDSEQYF.

This chain links TRBV5-1 with TRBJ2-7; D is unresolved. Trimming stripped 2 bases from V and 6 bases from J, with 9 bases between. Germline V lookup: CDR1 SGHRS, CDR2 YFSETQ. There are 12 residues in the CDR3. CDR3 DNA: TGCGCCAGCAGCTTCGGAGTCCGCGAGCAGTACTTC. It yields the protein CASSFGVREQYF.

The rearrangement uses TRBV18 and TRBJ2-1; 13 bases align to TRBD2. V lost 2 bases to trimming and J lost 5 bases; unmatched junction nucleotides: 3. Germline loops: CDR1 KGHSH, CDR2 LQKENI. This CDR3 region has 16 residues. The CDR3 DNA reads TGTGCCAGCTCACCAAGAGGGACTAGCGGGAACAATGAGCAGTTCTTC. Protein sequence: CASSPRGTSGNNEQFF.

The chain employs TRBV19 and TRBJ1-6, with D unclear. V lost 5 bases and J 7 bases, leaving 18 bases between the germline ends. The CDR3 spans 16 residues. Germline assignment: CDR1 LNHDA and CDR2 SQIVND (reference sequence). DNA for the CDR3: TGTGCCAGTAGTTCAAGAAACCCCGAGAGGAATTCACCCCTCCACTTT. It specifies CASSSRNPERNSPLHF. Using reference TRBV19 and TRBJ1-6 for the parts outside the CDR3, the full variable domain is DGGITQSPKYLFRKEGQNVTLSCEQNLNHDAMYWYRQDPGQGLRLIYYSQIVNDFQKGDIAEGYSVSREKKESFPLTVTSAQKNPTAFYLCASSSRNPERNSPLHFGNGTRLTVT.

This clonotype was recorded once. The chain carries TRBV3-1 and TRBJ2-2; TRBD2 matches at 13 bases. The CDR3 length is 16 residues. Germline CDR1 and CDR2: LGHDT and YNNKEL (reference sequence). The V segment lost 4 bases and the J segment 7 bases; nucleotides outside the gene matches: 6. The CDR3 protein is CASSRLAGGSVGELFF. The CDR3 DNA reads TGTGCCAGCAGCCGACTAGCGGGGGGATCGGTCGGGGAGCTGTTTTTT.

V usage is TRBV19 and J usage is TRBJ2-1; no clear D gene. The CDR3 covers 11 residues. Germline-derived CDR1 and CDR2 are LNHDA and SQIVND (reference sequence). V lost 6 bases and J lost 4, with 4 bases in between. The CDR3 protein is CASRAYNEQFF. CDR3 bases: TGTGCCAGTAGGGCTTACAATGAGCAGTTCTTC.

This clonotype occurred once. The chain is built from TRBV19 and TRBJ1-1; D is perhaps TRBD1 (5 bases). Trimming pared 10 bases from V and 1 base from J, leaving 13 bases between. Germline CDR1 and CDR2: LNHDA and SQIVND (reference sequence). The CDR3 totals 13 residues. CDR3: CATRGSGNTEAFF. CDR3 DNA sequence: TGTGCCACCCGGGGCTCCGGGAACACTGAAGCTTTCTTT.

This clonotype was seen more than once but under ten times. The rearrangement links TRBV7-2 to TRBJ1-4, with D possibly matching TRBD1 (6 bases). Trimming removed 2 bases from V and 7 bases from J, with 14 bases in between. Germline CDR1 reads SGHTA; CDR2 reads FQGNSA. This CDR3 is built from 15 residues. In DNA, the CDR3 is TGTGCCAGCAGCTTAACCGGGGGCTCGGGTGAAAAACTGTTTTTT. It specifies CASSLTGGSGEKLFF.

This chain's CDR3 is CASRNSIYEQYF. Here the CDR3 DNA reads TGTGCCAGCAGGAACAGCATCTACGAGCAGTACTTC. V is TRBV6-5 and J is TRBJ2-7; D is unclear. Germline CDR1 MNHEY, CDR2 SVGAGI. This CDR3 contains 12 residues. Trimming removed 6 bases at V and 3 bases at J, with 9 bases between.

This sequence joins TRBV4-2 and TRBJ2-2, with a weak D call TRBD2 (5 bases). The CDR3 runs 19 residues. Germline CDR1 reads LGHNA; CDR2 reads YNFKEQ. V was pared by 0 bases and J by 7 bases, with 24 bases between. The CDR3 loop reads CASSQDKVVGPREIGELFF. The CDR3 nucleotides read TGTGCCAGCAGCCAAGATAAGGTCGTAGGACCCCGGGAAATCGGGGAGCTGTTTTTT.

The chain joins TRBV5-1 to TRBJ1-2, with 9 bases aligning to TRBD1. The CDR3 has 14 residues. Unmatched junction bases numbered 6, after V lost 3 bases and J lost 6 bases. Germline V CDR1 and CDR2: SGHRS, YFSETQ. CDR3 in amino acids: CASSSWGQGDGYTF. Written as DNA, the CDR3 is TGCGCCAGCAGCTCCTGGGGACAGGGCGATGGCTACACCTTC.

J is TRBJ1-2 and V is TRBV6-5; D not certain. There are 13 residues in the CDR3. Germline CDR1 and CDR2: MNHEY and SVGAGI. V was clipped by 4 bases and J by 8 bases, with 14 bases between them. CDR3 sequence: CASSFEGLGGYTF. In DNA, the CDR3 is TGTGCCAGCAGTTTCGAAGGGTTAGGGGGCTACACCTTC.